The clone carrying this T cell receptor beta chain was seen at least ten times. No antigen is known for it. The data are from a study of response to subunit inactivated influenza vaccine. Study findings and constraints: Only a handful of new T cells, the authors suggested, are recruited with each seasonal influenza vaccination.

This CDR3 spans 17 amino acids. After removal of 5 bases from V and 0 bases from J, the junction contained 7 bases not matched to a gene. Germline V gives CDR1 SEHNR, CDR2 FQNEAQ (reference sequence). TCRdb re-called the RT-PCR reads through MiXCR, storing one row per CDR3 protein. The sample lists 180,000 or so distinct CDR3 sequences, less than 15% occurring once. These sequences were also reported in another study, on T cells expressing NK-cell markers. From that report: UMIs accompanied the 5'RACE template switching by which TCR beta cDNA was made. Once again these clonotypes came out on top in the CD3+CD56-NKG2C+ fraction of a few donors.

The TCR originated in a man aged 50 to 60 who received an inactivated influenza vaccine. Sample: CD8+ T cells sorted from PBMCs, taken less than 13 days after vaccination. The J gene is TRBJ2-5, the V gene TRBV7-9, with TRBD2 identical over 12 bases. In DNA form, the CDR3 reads TGTGCCAGCAGCCCTACTGGACTAGCGGGGTACCAAGAGACCCAGTACTTC. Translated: CASSPTGLAGYQETQYF.